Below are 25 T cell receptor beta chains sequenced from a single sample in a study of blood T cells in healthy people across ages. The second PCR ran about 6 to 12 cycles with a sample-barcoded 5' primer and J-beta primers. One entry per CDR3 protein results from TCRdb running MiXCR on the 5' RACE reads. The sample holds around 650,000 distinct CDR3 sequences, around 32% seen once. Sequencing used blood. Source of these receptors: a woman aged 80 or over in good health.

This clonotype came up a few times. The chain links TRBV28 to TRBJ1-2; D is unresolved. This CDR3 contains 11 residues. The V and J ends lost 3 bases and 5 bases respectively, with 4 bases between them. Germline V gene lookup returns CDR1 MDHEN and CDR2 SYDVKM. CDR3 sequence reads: CASSFTYGYTF. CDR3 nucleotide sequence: TGTGCCAGCAGTTTTACATATGGCTACACCTTC.

The CDR3: CASSTSAGSNERYF. CDR3 sequence (DNA): TGTGCCAGCAGCACGTCCGCCGGAAGCAATGAGCGGTACTTC. The genes are TRBV7-9 and TRBJ2-5; no clear D gene. The CDR3 runs 14 residues. Germline V gene lookup returns CDR1 SEHNR and CDR2 FQNEAQ (reference sequence). Trimming pared 5 bases from V and 13 bases from J, leaving 23 bases between.

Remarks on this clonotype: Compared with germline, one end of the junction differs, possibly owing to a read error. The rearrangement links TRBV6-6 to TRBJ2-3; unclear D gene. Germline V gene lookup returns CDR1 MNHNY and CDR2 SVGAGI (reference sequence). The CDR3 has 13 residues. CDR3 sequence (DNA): TGTGCCAGCAGTGATTCATCCACAGATACGCACTATTTT. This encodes CASSDSSTDTHYF.

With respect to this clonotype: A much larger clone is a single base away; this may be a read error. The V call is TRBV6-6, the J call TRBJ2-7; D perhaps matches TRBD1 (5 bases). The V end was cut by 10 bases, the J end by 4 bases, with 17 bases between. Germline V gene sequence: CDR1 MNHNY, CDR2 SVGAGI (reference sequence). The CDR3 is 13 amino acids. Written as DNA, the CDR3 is TGTGCCACCCGGACAAGGGGCTCATACGAGCAGTACTTC. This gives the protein CATRTRGSYEQYF.

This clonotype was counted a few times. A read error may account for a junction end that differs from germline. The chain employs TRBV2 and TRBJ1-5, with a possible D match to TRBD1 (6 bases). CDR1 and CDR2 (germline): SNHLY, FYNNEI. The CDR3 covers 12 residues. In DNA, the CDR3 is TGTGCCAGCAACAGGGCCAATCAACCCCAGCATTTT. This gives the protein CASNRANQPQHF.

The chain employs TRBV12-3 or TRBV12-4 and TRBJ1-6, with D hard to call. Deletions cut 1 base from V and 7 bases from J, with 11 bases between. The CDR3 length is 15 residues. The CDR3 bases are TGTGCCAGCAGTTTAGAGCGGGGAGCCAATTCACCCCTCCACTTT. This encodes CASSLERGANSPLHF.

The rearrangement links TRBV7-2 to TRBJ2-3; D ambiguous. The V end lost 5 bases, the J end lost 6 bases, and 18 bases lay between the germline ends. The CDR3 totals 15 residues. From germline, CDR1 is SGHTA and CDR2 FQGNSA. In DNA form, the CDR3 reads TGTGCCAGCAGCACCAGTCTTAAAGTGGGGGATACGCAGTATTTT. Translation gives CASSTSLKVGDTQYF.

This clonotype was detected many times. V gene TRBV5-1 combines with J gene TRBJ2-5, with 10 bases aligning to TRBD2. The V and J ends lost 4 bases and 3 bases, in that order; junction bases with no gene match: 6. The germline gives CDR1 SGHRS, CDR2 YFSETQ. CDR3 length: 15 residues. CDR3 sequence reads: CASSTPLAGEETQYF. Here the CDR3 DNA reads TGCGCCAGCAGCACCCCGCTAGCGGGGGAAGAGACCCAGTACTTC.

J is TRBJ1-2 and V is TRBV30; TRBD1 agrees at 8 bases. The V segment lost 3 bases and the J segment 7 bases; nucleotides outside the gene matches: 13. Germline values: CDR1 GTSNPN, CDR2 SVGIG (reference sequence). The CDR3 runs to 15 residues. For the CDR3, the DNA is TGTGCCTGGAGCGGAACAGGGGGGCGCCGGCGTGGCTACACCTTC. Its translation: CAWSGTGGRRRGYTF.

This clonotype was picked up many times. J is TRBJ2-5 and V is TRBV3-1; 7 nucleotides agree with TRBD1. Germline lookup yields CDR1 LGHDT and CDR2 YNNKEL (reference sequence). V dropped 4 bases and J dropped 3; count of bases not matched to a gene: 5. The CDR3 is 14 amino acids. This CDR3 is CASSPRDREETQYF. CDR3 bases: TGTGCCAGCAGCCCGAGGGACAGAGAAGAGACCCAGTACTTC.

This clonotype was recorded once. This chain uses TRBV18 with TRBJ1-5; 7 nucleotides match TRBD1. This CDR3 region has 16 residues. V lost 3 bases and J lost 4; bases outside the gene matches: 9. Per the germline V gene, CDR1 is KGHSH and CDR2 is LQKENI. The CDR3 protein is CASSPSLGTENQPQHF. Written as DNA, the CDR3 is TGTGCCAGCTCACCGTCCTTAGGGACAGAGAATCAGCCCCAGCATTTT.

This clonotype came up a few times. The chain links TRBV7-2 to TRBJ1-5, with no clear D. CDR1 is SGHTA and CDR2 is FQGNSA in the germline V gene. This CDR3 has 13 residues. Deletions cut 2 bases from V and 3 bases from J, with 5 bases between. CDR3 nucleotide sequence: TGTGCCAGCAGCTTAATAGACAATCAGCCCCAGCATTTT. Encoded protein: CASSLIDNQPQHF.

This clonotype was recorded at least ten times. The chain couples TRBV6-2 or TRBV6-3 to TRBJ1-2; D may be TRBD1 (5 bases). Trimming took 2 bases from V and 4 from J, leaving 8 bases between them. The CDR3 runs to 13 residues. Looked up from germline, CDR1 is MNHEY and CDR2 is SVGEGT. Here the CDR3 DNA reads TGTGCCAGCAGTTACGACAGCTTCTATGGCTACACCTTC. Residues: CASSYDSFYGYTF.

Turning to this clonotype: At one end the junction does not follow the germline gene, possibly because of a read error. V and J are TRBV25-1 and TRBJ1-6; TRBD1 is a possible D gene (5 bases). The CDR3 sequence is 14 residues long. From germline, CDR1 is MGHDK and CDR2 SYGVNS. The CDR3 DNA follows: TGTGTCAGCAGTGGGTCGGGGGTTTTTTCACCCCTCCACTTT. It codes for CVSSGSGVFSPLHF.

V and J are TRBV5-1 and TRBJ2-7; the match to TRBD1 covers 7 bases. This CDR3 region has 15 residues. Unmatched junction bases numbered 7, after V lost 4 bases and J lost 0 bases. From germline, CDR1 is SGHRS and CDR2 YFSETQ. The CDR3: CASSPNRGNSYEQYF. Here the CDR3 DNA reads TGCGCCAGCAGCCCCAACAGGGGAAACTCCTACGAGCAGTACTTC.

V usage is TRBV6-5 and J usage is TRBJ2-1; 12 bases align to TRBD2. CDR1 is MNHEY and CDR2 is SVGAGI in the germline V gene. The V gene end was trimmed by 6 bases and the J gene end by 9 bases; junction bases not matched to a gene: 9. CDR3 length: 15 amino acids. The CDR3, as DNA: TGTGCCAGCAGGCCCGGACTAGCGGGATTGGGTGAGCAGTTCTTC. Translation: CASRPGLAGLGEQFF.

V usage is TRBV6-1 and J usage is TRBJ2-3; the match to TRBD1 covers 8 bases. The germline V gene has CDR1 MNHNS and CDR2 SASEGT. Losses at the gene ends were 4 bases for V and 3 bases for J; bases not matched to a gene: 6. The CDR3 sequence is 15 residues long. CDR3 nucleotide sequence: TGTGCCAGCAGTGTTGGACAGGGAGAGACAGATACGCAGTATTTT. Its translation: CASSVGQGETDTQYF.

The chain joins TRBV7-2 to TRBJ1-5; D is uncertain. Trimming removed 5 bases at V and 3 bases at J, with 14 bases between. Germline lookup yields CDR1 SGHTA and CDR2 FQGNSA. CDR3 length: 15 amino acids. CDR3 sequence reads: CASSPSGRSNQPQHF. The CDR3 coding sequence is TGTGCCAGCAGCCCATCGGGCAGATCCAATCAGCCCCAGCATTTT.

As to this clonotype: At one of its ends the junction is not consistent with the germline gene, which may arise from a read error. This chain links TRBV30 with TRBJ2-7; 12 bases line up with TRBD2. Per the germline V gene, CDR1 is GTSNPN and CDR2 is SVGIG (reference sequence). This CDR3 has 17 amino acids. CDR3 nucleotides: TGTACCTGGAGTTCATCCGGACTAGCGGGGCAGTCCTACGAGCAGTACTTC. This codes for CTWSSSGLAGQSYEQYF.

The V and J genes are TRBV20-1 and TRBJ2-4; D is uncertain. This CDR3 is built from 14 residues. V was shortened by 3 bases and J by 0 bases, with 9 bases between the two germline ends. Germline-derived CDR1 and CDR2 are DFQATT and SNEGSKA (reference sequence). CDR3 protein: CSASPPLAKNIQYF. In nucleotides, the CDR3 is TGCAGTGCTAGCCCCCCCCTAGCCAAAAACATTCAGTACTTC.

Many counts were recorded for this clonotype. CDR3 in amino acids: CASSSMTANSGANVLTF. DNA for the CDR3: TGTGCCAGCTCATCCATGACAGCCAACTCTGGGGCCAACGTCCTGACTTTC. This chain uses TRBV18 with TRBJ2-6; D is possibly TRBD1 (5 bases). Trimming took off 5 bases at V and 0 bases at J, with 14 bases between the two ends. The CDR3 length is 17 residues. Germline CDR1 KGHSH, CDR2 LQKENI.

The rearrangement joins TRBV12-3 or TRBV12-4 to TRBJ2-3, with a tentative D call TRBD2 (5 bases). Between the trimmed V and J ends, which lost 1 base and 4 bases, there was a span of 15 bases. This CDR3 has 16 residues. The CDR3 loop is CASSLGNGVSADTQYF. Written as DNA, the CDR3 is TGTGCCAGCAGTTTAGGAAACGGGGTTAGCGCAGATACGCAGTATTTT.

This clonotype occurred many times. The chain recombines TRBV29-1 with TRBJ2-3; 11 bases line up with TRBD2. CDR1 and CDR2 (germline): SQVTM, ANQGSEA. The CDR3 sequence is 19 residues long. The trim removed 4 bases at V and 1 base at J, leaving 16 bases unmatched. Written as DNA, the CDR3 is TGCAGCGTTGCCATCCCTAGCGGGGGGTCCCTAGTGGGCACAGATACGCAGTATTTT. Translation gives CSVAIPSGGSLVGTDTQYF.

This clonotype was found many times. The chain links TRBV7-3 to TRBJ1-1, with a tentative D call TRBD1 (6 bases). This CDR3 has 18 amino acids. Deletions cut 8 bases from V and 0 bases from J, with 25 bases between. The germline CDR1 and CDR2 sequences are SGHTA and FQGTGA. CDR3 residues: CASASQGGGRDMNTEAFF. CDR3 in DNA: TGTGCCAGCGCATCCCAGGGAGGGGGGCGCGATATGAACACTGAAGCTTTCTTT.

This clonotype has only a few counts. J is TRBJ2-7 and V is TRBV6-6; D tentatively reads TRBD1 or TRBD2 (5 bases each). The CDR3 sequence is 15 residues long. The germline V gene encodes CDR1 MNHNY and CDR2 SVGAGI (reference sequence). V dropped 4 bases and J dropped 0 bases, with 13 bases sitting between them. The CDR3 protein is CASSSPGRISYEQYF. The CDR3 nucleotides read TGTGCCAGCAGTTCTCCGGGACGTATCTCCTACGAGCAGTACTTC.